The 29 T cell receptor beta chains listed next were all sequenced from one sample in a study of response to subunit inactivated influenza vaccine. TCRdb fed the RT-PCR reads into MiXCR, producing one record per CDR3 protein. The sample consists of roughly 760,000 distinct CDR3 sequences, 21% of them appearing once. The source material was PBMCs from blood, sampled 5 to 6 days after vaccination. These receptors were collected from a man between 50 and 59 years old who received an inactivated influenza vaccine.

J is TRBJ2-1 and V is TRBV18; TRBD1 matches 7 bases. The V and J ends lost 5 bases and 7 bases, in that order; junction bases with no gene match: 8. This CDR3 comprises 14 residues. In germline, CDR1 is KGHSH, CDR2 LQKENI. The DNA for the CDR3 is TGTGCCAGCTCATCCCAGACAGGGTTGAATGAGCAGTTCTTC. Its protein is CASSSQTGLNEQFF.

This clonotype was detected only a few times. The chain combines TRBV7-2 with TRBJ2-7; the match to TRBD2 covers 12 bases. The CDR3 runs 17 residues. With 3 bases clipped from V and 9 bases from J, the junction kept 15 bases outside the gene matches. The germline gives CDR1 SGHTA, CDR2 FQGNSA. The CDR3 loop is CASSFDSGLAGTVRQYF. CDR3 sequence (DNA): TGTGCCAGCAGCTTCGACAGCGGACTAGCGGGGACCGTCCGGCAGTACTTC.

This clonotype was detected only a few times. V and J are TRBV20-1 and TRBJ1-6, with D possibly matching TRBD1 (6 bases). From germline, CDR1 is DFQATT and CDR2 SNEGSKA (reference sequence). Between the trimmed V and J ends, which lost 0 bases and 6 bases, there was a span of 15 bases. The CDR3 runs to 16 residues. CDR3 DNA: TGCAGTGCTAGAGATCCGGACAGCCAACGTAATTCACCCCTCCACTTT. The encoded protein is CSARDPDSQRNSPLHF.

The chain employs TRBV7-8 and TRBJ1-1; tentatively, D is TRBD1 (5 bases). Trimming shortened V by 5 bases and J by 6 bases, and 25 bases separated the two germline ends. The V gene's germline CDR1 is SGHVS and CDR2 FQNEAQ. CDR3 length: 17 residues. CDR3 protein: CASSPSLSPGGWAEAFF. CDR3 nucleotides: TGTGCCAGCAGCCCGTCCCTCAGTCCGGGGGGGTGGGCTGAAGCTTTCTTT. Full variable domain (outside the CDR3, taken from reference TRBV7-8 and TRBJ1-1): GAGVSQSPRYKVAKRGQDVALRCDPISGHVSLFWYQQALGQGPEFLTYFQNEAQLDKSGLPSDRFFAERPEGSVSTLKIQRTQQEDSAVYLCASSPSLSPGGWAEAFFGQGTRLTVV.

To note about this clonotype: A clone one base away is much larger, so this may be a read error. The chain recombines TRBV2 with TRBJ2-3, with 15 bases identical to TRBD2. J gave up 0 bases and V 7 bases, and 8 bases lay outside the gene matches. Germline V CDR1 and CDR2: SNHLY, FYNNEI. The CDR3 has 18 residues. Here the CDR3 reads CASNKGTSGGRSTDTQYF. The CDR3 DNA reads as TGTGCCAGCAACAAGGGGACTAGCGGGGGGCGAAGCACAGATACGCAGTATTTT.

The sample holds a few counts of this clonotype. This chain links TRBV7-2 with TRBJ2-2; weak D call: TRBD1 (5 bases). The CDR3 is 14 amino acids. Germline V gives CDR1 SGHTA, CDR2 FQGNSA. Trimming took 7 bases from V and 6 from J, leaving 15 bases between them. Here the CDR3 reads CASNHGLGAGELFF. CDR3 nucleotide sequence: TGTGCCAGCAACCACGGCCTAGGGGCCGGGGAGCTGTTTTTT.

The chain joins TRBV3-1 to TRBJ1-1, with D maybe TRBD1 (6 bases). The V end lost 3 bases, the J end lost 11 bases, and 16 bases lay between the germline ends. Germline CDR1 and CDR2: LGHDT and YNNKEL (reference sequence). This CDR3 is 13 amino acids long. The CDR3 coding sequence is TGTGCCAGCAGCCAGCCGCCTACAGGGAGCGCTTTCTTT. Amino acid sequence: CASSQPPTGSAFF.

This clonotype turned up a few times. V and J are TRBV5-1 and TRBJ2-2, with TRBD1 matching 7 bases. CDR1 is SGHRS, CDR2 YFSETQ, per germline. V was pared by 2 bases and J by 1 base, with 8 bases of the junction left unmatched. The CDR3 is 17 residues long. The CDR3 reads CASSLKPGGRNTGELFF. The DNA for the CDR3 is TGCGCCAGCAGCTTAAAGCCAGGGGGTAGGAACACCGGGGAGCTGTTTTTT.

This clonotype was seen more than once but under ten times. This chain joins TRBV4-3 and TRBJ2-3; D remains unclear. Trimming took off 0 bases at V and 6 bases at J, with 7 bases between the two ends. In germline, CDR1 is LGHNA, CDR2 YSLEER. This CDR3 comprises 13 residues. CDR3 nucleotide sequence: TGCGCCAGCAGCCAAGACACCCTGGATACGCAGTATTTT. Protein sequence: CASSQDTLDTQYF.

V usage is TRBV11-2 and J usage is TRBJ2-7; D gene ambiguous. The length of the CDR3 is 16 residues. Looked up from germline, CDR1 is SGHAT and CDR2 is FQNNGV. The V and J ends lost 3 bases and 0 bases respectively, with 15 bases between them. CDR3 coding DNA: TGTGCCAGCAGCTTGCTTGCAGGATTTAGCTCCTACGAGCAGTACTTC. Its translation: CASSLLAGFSSYEQYF. Filled out from reference TRBV11-2 and TRBJ2-7, the complete variable domain reads EAGVAQSPRYKIIEKRQSVAFWCNPISGHATLYWYQQILGQGPKLLIQFQNNGVVDDSQLPKDRFSAERLKGVDSTLKIQPAKLEDSAVYLCASSLLAGFSSYEQYFGPGTRLTVT.

Here the CDR3 reads CASSFLDRANTEAFF. As DNA, the CDR3 is TGTGCCAGCAGCTTCCTGGACAGGGCAAACACTGAAGCTTTCTTT. V and J are TRBV5-6 and TRBJ1-1; 8 nucleotides line up with TRBD1. Germline V gene sequence: CDR1 SGHDT, CDR2 YYEEEE. The CDR3 covers 15 residues. V was clipped by 2 bases and J by 2 bases; unmatched bases: 5. Looking up the rest from reference TRBV5-6 and TRBJ1-1 gives the full variable domain: DAGVTQSPTHLIKTRGQQVTLRCSPKSGHDTVSWYQQALGQGPQFIFQYYEEEERQRGNFPDRFSGHQFPNYSSELNVNALLLGDSALYLCASSFLDRANTEAFFGQGTRLTVV.

This clonotype was counted a single time. This chain uses TRBV2 with TRBJ1-1, with D maybe TRBD1 (6 bases). CDR3 length: 13 residues. Germline lookup yields CDR1 SNHLY and CDR2 FYNNEI. Trimming stripped 11 bases from V and 0 bases from J, with 13 bases between. Here the CDR3 reads CACTRDMNTEAFF. CDR3 DNA: TGTGCCTGCACGAGGGACATGAACACTGAAGCTTTCTTT.

V gene TRBV11-2 combines with J gene TRBJ1-5; 8 nucleotides match TRBD1. This CDR3 has 13 residues. Germline loops: CDR1 SGHAT, CDR2 FQNNGV. The trim removed 5 bases at V and 7 bases at J, leaving 4 bases unmatched. The CDR3 coding sequence is TGTGCCAGCAGCCAGGACAGGGTCCAGCCCCAGCATTTT. This sequence encodes CASSQDRVQPQHF.

The chain links TRBV14 to TRBJ2-7; D unresolved. The V gene's germline CDR1 is SGHDN and CDR2 FVKESK. V was cut by 4 bases and J by 6 bases, with 13 bases left in between. CDR3 length: 13 residues. This CDR3 reads CASSPGGPVEQYF. The CDR3 nucleotides read TGTGCCAGCAGCCCTGGTGGGCCGGTCGAGCAGTACTTC. Complete variable domain (other parts from reference TRBV14 and TRBJ2-7): EAGVTQFPSHSVIEKGQTVTLRCDPISGHDNLYWYRRVMGKEIKFLLHFVKESKQDESGMPNNRFLAERTGGTYSTLKVQPAELEDSGVYFCASSPGGPVEQYFGPGTRLTVT.

This clonotype was found a few times. The chain links TRBV7-2 to TRBJ2-7, with D maybe TRBD1 (6 bases). The CDR3 runs to 15 residues. In germline, CDR1 is SGHTA, CDR2 FQGNSA. With 5 bases removed from V and 2 bases from J, the gap between germline ends came to 16 bases. The CDR3, as DNA: TGTGCCAGCAGCACAGATACCGGGACACCCTACGAGCAGTACTTC. The encoded protein is CASSTDTGTPYEQYF. Combining the CDR3 with reference TRBV7-2 and TRBJ2-7 gives the whole variable domain GAGVSQSPSNKVTEKGKDVELRCDPISGHTALYWYRQSLGQGLEFLIYFQGNSAPDKSGLPSDRFSAERTGGSVSTLTIQRTQQEDSAVYLCASSTDTGTPYEQYFGPGTRLTVT.

The chain employs TRBV5-6 and TRBJ1-2; the D is unclear. V gave up 2 bases and J gave up 0 bases, with 8 bases separating them. Germline CDR1 SGHDT, CDR2 YYEEEE. The CDR3 has 14 residues. The CDR3 loop reads CASSLWRTNYGYTF. DNA of the CDR3: TGTGCCAGCAGCTTATGGAGGACTAACTATGGCTACACCTTC.

The rearrangement uses TRBV5-1 and TRBJ1-6; D remains ambiguous. Trimming removed 1 base from V and 4 bases from J, with 9 bases in between. Germline CDR1 reads SGHRS; CDR2 reads YFSETQ. CDR3 length: 15 amino acids. The CDR3 protein is CASSLISQYNSPLHF. CDR3 bases: TGCGCCAGCAGCTTGATCAGCCAGTATAATTCACCCCTCCACTTT.

The V and J genes are TRBV15 and TRBJ2-7; 7 bases are shared with TRBD1. Germline CDR1 and CDR2: LNHNV and YYDKDF (reference sequence). The V segment lost 8 bases and the J segment 3 bases; nucleotides outside the gene matches: 4. This CDR3 comprises 12 residues. CDR3 region: CATGDRDYEQYF. CDR3 sequence (DNA): TGTGCCACCGGCGACAGGGACTACGAGCAGTACTTC.

This sequence joins TRBV6-2 or TRBV6-3 and TRBJ1-5, with D perhaps TRBD1 (5 bases). Between the trimmed V and J ends, which lost 1 base and 0 bases, there was a span of 19 bases. The V gene's germline CDR1 is MNHEY and CDR2 SVGEGT. The CDR3 runs to 19 residues. This CDR3 is CASSYFPGHGGYSNQPQHF. For the CDR3, the DNA is TGTGCCAGCAGTTACTTCCCAGGACATGGGGGATATAGCAATCAGCCCCAGCATTTT.

This clonotype was counted between two and nine times. The chain uses TRBV4-2 and TRBJ2-4; 8 positions agree with TRBD2. V lost 3 bases, J lost 5 bases, and 3 bases stayed unmatched. From germline, CDR1 is LGHNA and CDR2 YNFKEQ. The CDR3 is 14 residues long. Here the CDR3 DNA reads TGTGCCAGCAGCCAGCGGGGGGCCCAAAACATTCAGTACTTC. This translates into CASSQRGAQNIQYF.

This clonotype was detected a few times. This sequence joins TRBV12-5 and TRBJ2-1; no definite D call. There are 11 residues in the CDR3. Trimming removed 1 base at V and 11 bases at J, with 6 bases between. Germline V gene sequence: CDR1 LGHNT, CDR2 FRNRAP. The DNA of the CDR3 is TGTGCTAGTGGTTTGGAGGAAAAGCAGTTCTTC. Encoded protein: CASGLEEKQFF.

This chain uses TRBV12-3 or TRBV12-4 with TRBJ2-1; the D is unclear. The length of the CDR3 is 13 residues. Trimming cost V 6 bases and J 2 bases, with 8 bases left between them. The DNA for the CDR3 is TGTGCCAGCAGCCGGCAGGCCTACAATGAGCAGTTCTTC. This translates into CASSRQAYNEQFF.

This clonotype turned up a few times. The chain employs TRBV20-1 and TRBJ2-1, with 9 bases identical to TRBD1. V lost 3 bases to trimming and J lost 6 bases; unmatched junction nucleotides: 6. This CDR3 contains 14 residues. The germline gives CDR1 DFQATT, CDR2 SNEGSKA (reference sequence). The CDR3 DNA is TGCAGTGCTAGCGGGGACAGGGCTAGCAATGAGCAGTTCTTC. Amino acid sequence: CSASGDRASNEQFF.

This chain joins TRBV5-1 and TRBJ2-7; D is tentatively TRBD1 or TRBD2 (6 bases each). Germline V gene sequence: CDR1 SGHRS, CDR2 YFSETQ. Between the trimmed V and J ends, which lost 0 bases and 0 bases, there was a span of 13 bases. The CDR3 loop spans 16 amino acids. The CDR3 here is CASSLEGGLSSYEQYF. CDR3 nucleotides: TGCGCCAGCAGCTTGGAGGGGGGACTTAGCTCCTACGAGCAGTACTTC. The whole variable domain, filled in from reference TRBV5-1 and TRBJ2-7, reads KAGVTQTPRYLIKTRGQQVTLSCSPISGHRSVSWYQQTPGQGLQFLFEYFSETQRNKGNFPGRFSGRQFSNSRSEMNVSTLELGDSALYLCASSLEGGLSSYEQYFGPGTRLTVT.

This clonotype was observed a handful of times. The V and J genes are TRBV20-1 and TRBJ2-7; D is undetermined. This CDR3 is built from 14 residues. Looked up from germline, CDR1 is DFQATT and CDR2 is SNEGSKA (reference sequence). V gave up 3 bases and J gave up 3 bases, with 15 bases separating them. CDR3 in amino acids: CSASRSGRRYEQYF. The CDR3 region has the DNA TGCAGTGCTAGCCGTTCTGGCAGACGCTACGAGCAGTACTTC.

The genes are TRBV2 and TRBJ2-5, with D possibly TRBD2 on 6 matching bases. The V end lost 4 bases, the J end lost 2 bases, and 17 bases lay between the germline ends. This CDR3 contains 16 residues. Germline V gives CDR1 SNHLY, CDR2 FYNNEI. The CDR3 reads CASSGGGVRAQETQYF. The DNA of the CDR3 is TGTGCCAGCAGTGGGGGCGGGGTGAGGGCGCAAGAGACCCAGTACTTC.

V gene TRBV5-1 combines with J gene TRBJ1-6, with a possible D match to TRBD1 (5 bases). CDR1 is SGHRS and CDR2 is YFSETQ in the germline V gene. This CDR3 is built from 15 residues. V gave up 1 base and J gave up 10 bases, with 15 bases separating them. CDR3 in DNA: TGCGCCAGCAGCTTGACCGGGGGAGAACGCTCACCCCTCCACTTT. This sequence encodes CASSLTGGERSPLHF.

V and J are TRBV29-1 and TRBJ2-7; tentative D call: TRBD2 (6 bases). Germline-derived CDR1 and CDR2 are SQVTM and ANQGSEA. The CDR3 consists of 13 residues. The germline V and J ends were trimmed by 4 bases and 6 bases, with 16 bases remaining between them. Here the CDR3 DNA reads TGCAGCGTTGGGTATGGGGGGATGACCGAGCAGTACTTC. This gives the protein CSVGYGGMTEQYF.

Only one count was recorded for this clonotype. V gene TRBV7-9 combines with J gene TRBJ2-2; 8 positions agree with TRBD1. Germline V lookup: CDR1 SEHNR, CDR2 FQNEAQ (reference sequence). There are 16 residues in the CDR3. The V and J ends lost 4 bases and 5 bases, in that order; junction bases with no gene match: 9. DNA of the CDR3: TGTGCCAGCAGCTACCGGGACAGGCAACCGACCGGGGAGCTGTTTTTT. Translation: CASSYRDRQPTGELFF.